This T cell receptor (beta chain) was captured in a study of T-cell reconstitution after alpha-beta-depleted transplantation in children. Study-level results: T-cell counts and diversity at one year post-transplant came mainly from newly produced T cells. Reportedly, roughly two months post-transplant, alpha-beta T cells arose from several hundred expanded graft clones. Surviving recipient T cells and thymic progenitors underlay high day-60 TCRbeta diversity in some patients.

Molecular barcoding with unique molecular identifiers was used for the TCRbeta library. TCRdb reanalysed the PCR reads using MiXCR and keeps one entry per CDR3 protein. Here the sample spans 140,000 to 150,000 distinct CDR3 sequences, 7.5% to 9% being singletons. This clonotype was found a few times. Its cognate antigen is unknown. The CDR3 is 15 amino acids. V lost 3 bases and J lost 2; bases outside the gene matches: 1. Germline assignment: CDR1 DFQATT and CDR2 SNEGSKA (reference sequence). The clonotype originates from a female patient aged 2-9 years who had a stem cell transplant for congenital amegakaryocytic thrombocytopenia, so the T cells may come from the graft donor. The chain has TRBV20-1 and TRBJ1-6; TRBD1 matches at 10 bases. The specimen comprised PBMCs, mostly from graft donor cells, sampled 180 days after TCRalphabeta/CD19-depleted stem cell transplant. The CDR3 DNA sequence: TGCAGTGCTAGGACAGGGGGCCCCTATAATTCACCCCTCCACTTT. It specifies CSARTGGPYNSPLHF.